What follows describes a single T cell receptor (beta chain). Investigators performed immunoSEQ version v3.0 at survey level. Repertoires were generated with immunoSEQ multiplex PCR, while TCRdb's copy carries only in-frame clones and drops some. The sample holds roughly 27,000 clones, about 85% seen once. The sample originates from a study of long-term antiretroviral therapy in people with HIV. Each HIV-infected participant was given treatment in the United States. Samples held 1-10 million cryopreserved PBMC before DNA extraction. V lost 2 bases to trimming and J lost 5 bases; unmatched junction nucleotides: 11. The CDR3 covers 17 residues. The germline CDR1 and CDR2 sequences are KGHSH and LQKENI.

The V call is TRBV18, the J call TRBJ2-1; the match to TRBD2 covers 8 bases. The input for sequencing was unsorted PBMCs, taken 2.3 years after starting antiretroviral therapy. This TCR was sampled from a man between 40 and 49 years old with HIV. Here the CDR3 DNA reads TGTGCCAGCTCACCAGTTTTGATGGGCGGGGGGAACAATGAGCAGTTCTTC. This gives the protein CASSPVLMGGGNNEQFF. Complete variable domain (other parts from reference TRBV18 and TRBJ2-1): NAGVMQNPRHLVRRRGQEARLRCSPMKGHSHVYWYRQLPEEGLKFMVYLQKENIIDESGMPKERFSAEFPKEGPSILRIQQVVRGDSAAYFCASSPVLMGGGNNEQFFGPGTRLTVL.